This entry describes one T cell receptor (beta chain). The CDR3 runs to 13 residues. The V gene's germline CDR1 is SQVTM and CDR2 ANQGSEA. V shed 6 bases and J 1 base; nucleotides not matched to a gene: 2. The data are from a study of blood T cell repertoires in COVID-19. Overall study context: The origin of the acute and convalescent COVID-19 samples was the United States, Italy and Spain. PBMCs, B-cell-depleted T cells, or T cells were the source of the cDNA or gDNA that made up the material.

Authors' analysis steps: Quantification of nucleated cells was approximated via reference gene primer amplification. Here immunoSEQ multiplex PCR was the method, and the copy in TCRdb shows in-frame clones only, minus some. V, J and clone size were drawn from that table, and D and trimming were deduced from the DNA. This table holds about 270,000 clones, about 89% found once. The chain joins TRBV29-1 to TRBJ1-1, with 10 bases identical to TRBD1. This receptor was identified in a man aged 35-49 years with active or convalescent COVID-19. The sequenced sample was peripheral blood. DNA for the CDR3: TGCAGCGTCCGGACAGGGGGGAACACTGAAGCTTTCTTT. This gives the protein CSVRTGGNTEAFF.